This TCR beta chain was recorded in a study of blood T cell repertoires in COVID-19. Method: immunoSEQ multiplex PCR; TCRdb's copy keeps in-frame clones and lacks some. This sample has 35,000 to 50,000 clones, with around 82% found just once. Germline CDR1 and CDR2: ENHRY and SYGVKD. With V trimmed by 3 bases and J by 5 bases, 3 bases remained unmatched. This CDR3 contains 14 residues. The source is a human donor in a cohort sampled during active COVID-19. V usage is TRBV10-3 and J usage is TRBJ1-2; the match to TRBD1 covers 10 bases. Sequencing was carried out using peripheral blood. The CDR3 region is CAISEQGQGYGYTF. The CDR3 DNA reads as TGTGCCATCAGTGAACAGGGACAGGGGTATGGCTACACCTTC.